This TCR beta chain was identified in a study of blood T cell repertoires in COVID-19. Study-level information: The United States, Italy and Spain were the sources of the acute and convalescent COVID-19 samples. PBMCs, B-cell-depleted T cells, or T cells provided the cDNA or gDNA that made up the material.

The CDR3 is made up of 16 amino acids. Trimming removed 5 bases from V and 2 bases from J; junction bases left unmatched: 11. Germline CDR1 SEHNR, CDR2 FQNEAQ (reference sequence). Per the study methods: Estimation of nucleated cell counts was performed using reference gene primer amplification. Method: immunoSEQ multiplex PCR; TCRdb's copy keeps in-frame clones and lacks some. V, J and clone size are those of that table, while D and trimming were read from the DNA. The table has 300,000 to 350,000 clones, 91% seen once. Input material: peripheral blood. This TCR was recovered from a young woman who had recovered from COVID-19. J is TRBJ1-2 and V is TRBV7-9; 7 bases align to TRBD1. DNA for the CDR3: TGTGCCAGCAGCCTCCCGGAACAGGGGCCAAACTATGGCTACACCTTC. Residues: CASSLPEQGPNYGYTF.